This entry lists 20 T cell receptor beta chains sequenced from one sample in a study of T-cell reconstitution after alpha-beta-depleted transplantation in children. Unique molecular identifiers were built into the TCRbeta library. TCRdb re-called the PCR reads with MiXCR, one entry per CDR3 protein. Of about 440,000 distinct CDR3 sequences listed, approximately 41% are singletons. The starting material was PBMCs, obtained before TCRalphabeta/CD19-depleted stem cell transplant. All receptors derive from a girl aged 2-9 years with aplastic anemia, due to receive a stem cell transplant.

This clonotype appeared many times. The V call is TRBV7-9, the J call TRBJ2-1, with 8 bases identical to TRBD2. Germline V gives CDR1 SEHNR, CDR2 FQNEAQ (reference sequence). The CDR3 consists of 15 residues. The V segment lost 5 bases and the J segment 8 bases; nucleotides outside the gene matches: 11. The CDR3 DNA sequence: TGTGCCAGCAGCGATAGCGGGGTGAGCCGGGATGAGCAGTTCTTC. Translating it yields CASSDSGVSRDEQFF.

This clonotype was detected many times. The chain combines TRBV12-3 or TRBV12-4 with TRBJ2-3; the match to TRBD1 covers 9 bases. The CDR3 loop spans 15 amino acids. With 3 bases clipped from V and 2 bases from J, the junction kept 3 bases outside the gene matches. CDR3 sequence reads: CASSFRDRATDTQYF. The DNA for the CDR3 is TGTGCCAGCAGTTTTAGGGACAGGGCCACAGATACGCAGTATTTT.

CDR3: CATGGQTSTDTQYF. The CDR3 region has the DNA TGTGCCACCGGGGGACAGACTAGCACAGATACGCAGTATTTT. V gene TRBV15 combines with J gene TRBJ2-3, with 7 bases that match TRBD1. Germline CDR1 and CDR2: LNHNV and YYDKDF (reference sequence). V was pared by 8 bases and J by 0 bases, with 5 bases of the junction left unmatched. The CDR3 length is 14 residues.

The chain has TRBV7-9 and TRBJ2-7; 7 bases match TRBD1. V shed 5 bases, J shed 7 bases, and the junction held 8 bases outside the gene matches. Germline loops: CDR1 SEHNR, CDR2 FQNEAQ (reference sequence). The CDR3 is 13 amino acids. The CDR3 protein is CASSTEQGIEQYF. The CDR3 DNA is TGTGCCAGCAGCACAGAACAGGGGATTGAGCAGTACTTC.

The CDR3 is CASSEPRDRYQPQHF. The CDR3 DNA reads as TGTGCCAGCAGCGAACCCCGGGACAGATATCAGCCCCAGCATTTT. This chain connects TRBV6-4 to TRBJ1-5; 7 bases align to TRBD1. Germline V gives CDR1 MRHNA, CDR2 SNTAGT. V trimming: 6 bases; J trimming: 5 bases; junction bases outside the gene matches: 10. This CDR3 contains 15 residues.

This clonotype was observed a few times. The V call is TRBV18, the J call TRBJ2-1; TRBD2 agrees at 9 bases. The CDR3 has 16 residues. Germline loops: CDR1 KGHSH, CDR2 LQKENI. The V and J ends lost 4 bases and 5 bases, in that order; junction bases with no gene match: 9. DNA of the CDR3: TGTGCCAGCTCACATCGGACTAGCGCAACCAACAATGAGCAGTTCTTC. Translated, it gives CASSHRTSATNNEQFF.

The rearrangement joins TRBV5-1 to TRBJ2-5, with D maybe TRBD2 (6 bases). V was cut by 3 bases and J by 5 bases, with 20 bases left in between. Germline CDR1 and CDR2: SGHRS and YFSETQ. This CDR3 has 16 amino acids. CDR3 loop: CASSSSLRRASETQYF. Written as DNA, the CDR3 is TGCGCCAGCAGCTCGTCCCTGCGGAGGGCCTCGGAGACCCAGTACTTC.

Comments on this clonotype: A single base separates this from a much larger clone, so it may be a read error. The genes are TRBV20-1 and TRBJ2-7; 8 bases agree with TRBD1. The J segment lost 0 bases and the V segment lost 5 bases, leaving 3 bases of the junction unmatched. CDR3 size: 13 residues. Germline assignment: CDR1 DFQATT and CDR2 SNEGSKA (reference sequence). Here the CDR3 reads CSAETGDSYEQYF. The DNA for the CDR3 is TGCAGTGCTGAGACAGGGGACTCCTACGAGCAGTACTTC.

This clonotype was recorded only once. CDR3 in amino acids: CASSPQDRVYEQYF. The CDR3 DNA reads TGTGCCAGCAGCCCGCAGGACAGGGTCTACGAGCAGTACTTC. The J gene is TRBJ2-7, the V gene TRBV7-9; 8 bases are shared with TRBD1. CDR1 SEHNR and CDR2 FQNEAQ come from the germline V gene (reference sequence). This CDR3 is 14 amino acids long. Trimming removed 5 bases from V and 3 bases from J; junction bases left unmatched: 6.

V and J are TRBV6-1 and TRBJ2-3; D ambiguous. This CDR3 has 12 residues. Between the trimmed V and J ends, which lost 7 bases and 7 bases, there was a span of 12 bases. Germline-derived CDR1 and CDR2 are MNHNS and SASEGT. CDR3 sequence: CASTFYTNTQYF. The CDR3 DNA follows: TGTGCCAGCACCTTTTATACTAATACGCAGTATTTT.

This clonotype was counted a few times. The chain uses TRBV29-1 and TRBJ2-5; 10 bases align to TRBD2. Germline CDR1 is SQVTM and CDR2 is ANQGSEA. The CDR3 consists of 14 residues. Trimming cost V 4 bases and J 5 bases; bases outside gene matches: 7. CDR3 coding DNA: TGCAGCGTTGTTGGAGCGGGAGGGGGGGAGACCCAGTACTTC. It specifies CSVVGAGGGETQYF.

The gene calls are TRBV7-6 and TRBJ2-1; the match to TRBD1 covers 7 bases. V was pared by 3 bases and J by 6 bases, with 2 bases of the junction left unmatched. Germline V lookup: CDR1 SGHVS, CDR2 FNYEAQ. This CDR3 is built from 13 residues. This CDR3 is CASSLGQFNEQFF. In nucleotides, the CDR3 is TGTGCCAGCAGCTTGGGACAGTTCAATGAGCAGTTCTTC.

This clonotype was recorded at least ten times. The CDR3 sequence: CASSEFGTENEKLFF. The CDR3, as DNA: TGTGCCAGCAGTGAATTCGGGACAGAAAATGAAAAACTGTTTTTT. The chain couples TRBV25-1 to TRBJ1-4, with 7 bases matching TRBD1. CDR3 length: 15 amino acids. Trimming removed 1 base from V and 5 bases from J; junction bases left unmatched: 4. CDR1 and CDR2 from the germline V gene are MGHDK and SYGVNS.

This clonotype has ten or more counts. The J gene is TRBJ2-1, the V gene TRBV5-1, with TRBD2 matching 14 bases. Germline V gives CDR1 SGHRS, CDR2 YFSETQ. The CDR3 has 15 residues. The V gene end was trimmed by 6 bases and the J gene end by 10 bases; junction bases not matched to a gene: 9. CDR3 residues: CASTPTSGREGEQFF. The CDR3 DNA reads as TGCGCCAGCACTCCGACTAGCGGGAGGGAAGGCGAGCAGTTCTTC.

There are a few counts of this clonotype. V gene TRBV20-1 combines with J gene TRBJ2-7; 10 bases map to TRBD2. The V segment lost 0 bases and the J segment 1 base; nucleotides outside the gene matches: 3. The germline V gene encodes CDR1 DFQATT and CDR2 SNEGSKA (reference sequence). There are 15 residues in the CDR3. CDR3 region: CSARDPSGRSYEQYF. Written as DNA, the CDR3 is TGCAGTGCTAGAGATCCTAGCGGGAGATCCTACGAGCAGTACTTC.

The rearrangement joins TRBV20-1 to TRBJ1-4; no firm D call. Trimming stripped 6 bases from V and 0 bases from J, with 8 bases between. This CDR3 comprises 13 residues. The germline V gene has CDR1 DFQATT and CDR2 SNEGSKA (reference sequence). The CDR3 nucleotides read TGCAGTGCAAGGCTGACAACTAATGAAAAACTGTTTTTT. Its translation: CSARLTTNEKLFF.

This clonotype was observed a single time. The CDR3 DNA is TGTGCCACTAGAAGTGGCAATGAGCAGTTCTTC. Protein: CATRSGNEQFF. V usage is TRBV24-1 and J usage is TRBJ2-1; D unclear. CDR1 is KGHDR and CDR2 is SFDVKD in the germline V gene. There are 11 residues in the CDR3. The V end lost 10 bases, the J end lost 6 bases, and 9 bases lay between the germline ends.

This clonotype has more than one count but fewer than ten. The V call is TRBV2, the J call TRBJ2-1; no reliable D call. V was pared by 7 bases and J by 8 bases, with 21 bases between. CDR1 and CDR2 from the germline V gene are SNHLY and FYNNEI. This CDR3 is 15 amino acids long. The CDR3 loop reads CASMTDAGIGDEQFF. DNA for the CDR3: TGTGCCAGCATGACCGACGCTGGAATCGGAGATGAGCAGTTCTTC.

This clonotype was found many times. The rearrangement joins TRBV20-1 to TRBJ2-7, with TRBD2 matching 11 bases. CDR3 length: 18 residues. V shed 5 bases and J 3 bases; nucleotides not matched to a gene: 18. CDR1 and CDR2 (germline): DFQATT, SNEGSKA (reference sequence). CDR3 in amino acids: CSAWGRVAGGPPLYEQYF. CDR3 bases: TGCAGTGCTTGGGGACGGGTAGCGGGAGGGCCCCCTCTCTACGAGCAGTACTTC.

V usage is TRBV7-6 and J usage is TRBJ2-3; possible D gene TRBD2, 5 bases. CDR3 length: 16 residues. CDR1 is SGHVS, CDR2 FNYEAQ, per germline. Trimming shortened V by 1 base and J by 4 bases, and 15 bases separated the two germline ends. CDR3 nucleotide sequence: TGTGCCAGCAGCTTAGGCGAGGGATTAGGCTCAGATACGCAGTATTTT. It translates to CASSLGEGLGSDTQYF. Full variable domain (remainder filled in from reference TRBV7-6 and TRBJ2-3): GAGVSQSPRYKVTKRGQDVALRCDPISGHVSLYWYRQALGQGPEFLTYFNYEAQQDKSGLPNDRFSAERPEGSISTLTIQRTEQRDSAMYRCASSLGEGLGSDTQYFGPGTRLTVL.